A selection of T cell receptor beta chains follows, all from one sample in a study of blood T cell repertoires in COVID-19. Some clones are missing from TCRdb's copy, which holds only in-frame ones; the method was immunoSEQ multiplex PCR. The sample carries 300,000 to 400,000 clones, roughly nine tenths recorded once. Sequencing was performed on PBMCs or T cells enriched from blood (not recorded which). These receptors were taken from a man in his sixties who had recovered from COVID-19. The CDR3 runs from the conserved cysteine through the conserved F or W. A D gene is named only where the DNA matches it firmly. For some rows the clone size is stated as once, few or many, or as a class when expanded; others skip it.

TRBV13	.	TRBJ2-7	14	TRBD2	TGTGCCAGCAGCTTAACTAGCGGGATATACGAGCAGTACTTC	CASSLTSGIYEQYF
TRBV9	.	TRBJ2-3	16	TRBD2	TGTGCCAGCAGCGTAGAGGGAGGGGAGGGCACAGATACGCAGTATTTT	CASSVEGGEGTDTQYF
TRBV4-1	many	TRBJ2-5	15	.	TGCGCCAGCAGCTTCGAGGGGGTTGTTTACGAGACCCAGTACTTC	CASSFEGVVYETQYF
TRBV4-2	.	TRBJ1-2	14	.	TGTGCCAGCAGCCAAGAAGGGGTTAGCTATGGCTACACCTTC	CASSQEGVSYGYTF
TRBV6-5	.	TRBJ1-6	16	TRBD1	TGTGCCAGCAGTTACTCGGGACAGCAATATAATTCACCCCTCCACTTT	CASSYSGQQYNSPLHF
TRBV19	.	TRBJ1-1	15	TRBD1	TGTGCCAGTAGCGGGACAGGGGTTGTGAACACTGAAGCTTTCTTT	CASSGTGVVNTEAFF
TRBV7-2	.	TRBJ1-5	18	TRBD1	TGTGCCAGCAGTCTGGGACAGGGGAGGTATTATGGCAATCAGCCCCAGCATTTT	CASSLGQGRYYGNQPQHF
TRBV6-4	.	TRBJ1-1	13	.	TGTGCCAGTAGACAGCTACCGAACACTGAAGCTTTCTTT	CASRQLPNTEAFF
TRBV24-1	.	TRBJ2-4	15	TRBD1	TGTGCCACCAGTGATGCCGGACAGGGGGCGAACATTCAGTACTTC	CATSDAGQGANIQYF
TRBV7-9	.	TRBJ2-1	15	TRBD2	TGTGCCAGCAGCTTAAGCGGGAGGGCCCAGAATGAGCAGTTCTTC	CASSLSGRAQNEQFF
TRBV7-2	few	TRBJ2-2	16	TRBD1	TGTGCCAGCAGCTTATACAACAGGGGGTCTGCCGGGGAGCTGTTTTTT	CASSLYNRGSAGELFF
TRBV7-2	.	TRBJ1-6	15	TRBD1	TGTGCCAGCAGTCGGACAGGGGGGAATAATTCACCCCTCCACTTT	CASSRTGGNNSPLHF
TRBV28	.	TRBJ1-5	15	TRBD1	TGTGCCACCCACGGACAGGGGGCCGTTTATCAGCCCCAGCATTTT	CATHGQGAVYQPQHF
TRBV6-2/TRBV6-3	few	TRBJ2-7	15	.	TGTGCCAGCAGCCGACCGGACAGAAGGGTGTACGAGCAGTACTTC	CASSRPDRRVYEQYF
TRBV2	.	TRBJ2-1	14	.	TGTGCCAGCAGTAGGACTCCGATCCTAGAGGAGCAGTTCTTC	CASSRTPILEEQFF
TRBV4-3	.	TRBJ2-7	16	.	TGCGCCAGCAGCAGTAGCGTATTTGAAACGTCCTACGAGCAGTACTTC	CASSSSVFETSYEQYF
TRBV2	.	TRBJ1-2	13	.	TGTGCCAGCAGTGTGGGCAGCCGATATGGCTACACCTTC	CASSVGSRYGYTF
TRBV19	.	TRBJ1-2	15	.	TGTGCCAGTAATTTGGAGCCGGGAGGAAATTATGGCTACACCTTC	CASNLEPGGNYGYTF